The 27 T cell receptor beta chains presented below share a single source sample, sequenced in a study of cytomegalovirus exposure and HLA in healthy donors. The PCR ran on 60 Vbeta and 13 Jbeta primers. Using immunoSEQ multiplex PCR, the repertoire was profiled, and TCRdb retains in-frame clones only, with some absent. The repertoire has around 140,000 clones, roughly four fifths of them found once; the top ten carry roughly 7%. The sequenced sample consisted of PBMCs. These TCRs come from a male donor in good health and CMV-seronegative.

This chain connects TRBV7-2 to TRBJ2-1; 9 bases are shared with TRBD1. The CDR3 is 13 residues long. CDR1 SGHTA and CDR2 FQGNSA come from the germline V gene. Unmatched junction bases numbered 2, after V lost 3 bases and J lost 8 bases. CDR3 DNA: TGTGCCAGCAGCTTGGGACAGGGCTATGAGCAGTTCTTC. Translating gives CASSLGQGYEQFF. Combining the CDR3 with reference TRBV7-2 and TRBJ2-1 gives the whole variable domain GAGVSQSPSNKVTEKGKDVELRCDPISGHTALYWYRQSLGQGLEFLIYFQGNSAPDKSGLPSDRFSAERTGGSVSTLTIQRTQQEDSAVYLCASSLGQGYEQFFGPGTRLTVL.

V is TRBV6-5 and J is TRBJ1-3; D not certain. V was clipped by 5 bases and J by 0 bases, with 11 bases between them. From germline, CDR1 is MNHEY and CDR2 SVGAGI. This CDR3 comprises 15 residues. The CDR3 loop reads CASSPTPNSGNTIYF. The CDR3 DNA reads as TGTGCCAGCAGTCCCACACCGAACTCTGGAAACACCATATATTTT.

The CDR3, as DNA: TGCGCCAGCAGCTTTGATAGCGGGGGTTTCCAAGAGACCCAGTACTTC. Its translation: CASSFDSGGFQETQYF. The rearrangement uses TRBV5-1 and TRBJ2-5; TRBD2 aligns across 9 bases. CDR3 length: 16 residues. Germline-derived CDR1 and CDR2 are SGHRS and YFSETQ. The J segment lost 1 base and the V segment lost 2 bases, leaving 6 bases of the junction unmatched.

This chain uses TRBV5-6 with TRBJ2-7; TRBD1 is a possible D gene (5 bases). The CDR3 length is 18 residues. Trimming cost V 2 bases and J 0 bases, with 21 bases left between them. The germline CDR1 and CDR2 sequences are SGHDT and YYEEEE. CDR3 residues: CASSFLVSQGYSSYEQYF. CDR3 DNA sequence: TGTGCCAGCAGCTTCTTAGTATCGCAGGGATACTCCTCCTACGAGCAGTACTTC. The entire variable domain, with the rest obtained from reference TRBV5-6 and TRBJ2-7, is as follows: DAGVTQSPTHLIKTRGQQVTLRCSPKSGHDTVSWYQQALGQGPQFIFQYYEEEERQRGNFPDRFSGHQFPNYSSELNVNALLLGDSALYLCASSFLVSQGYSSYEQYFGPGTRLTVT.

This clone was seen a few times. The rearrangement links TRBV28 to TRBJ1-2; 10 bases are shared with TRBD1. Germline CDR1 is MDHEN and CDR2 is SYDVKM. V shed 4 bases and J 10 bases; nucleotides not matched to a gene: 6. The CDR3 has 13 residues. The CDR3 DNA reads as TGTGCCAGCAGTTCGGGGGACAGGGGTGACTACACCTTC. Protein sequence: CASSSGDRGDYTF.

The rearrangement links TRBV29-1 to TRBJ2-1, with D possibly matching TRBD2 (6 bases). The germline V and J ends were trimmed by 8 bases and 5 bases, with 22 bases remaining between them. CDR3 length: 15 amino acids. Per germline, CDR1 SQVTM and CDR2 ANQGSEA. This CDR3 is CSFPGLVGLNNEQFF. CDR3 nucleotides: TGCAGCTTCCCGGGTCTTGTGGGACTTAACAATGAGCAGTTCTTC.

The J gene is TRBJ2-3, the V gene TRBV6-4; 12 nucleotides agree with TRBD2. Trimming took 4 bases from V and 2 from J; bases not matched to a gene: 4. Germline-derived CDR1 and CDR2 are MRHNA and SNTAGT. The CDR3 extends over 16 amino acids. This CDR3 is CASSALAGGSTDTQYF. The DNA for the CDR3 is TGTGCCAGCAGTGCTCTAGCGGGGGGGTCCACAGATACGCAGTATTTT.

The chain couples TRBV18 to TRBJ2-7, with unresolved D. The germline gives CDR1 KGHSH, CDR2 LQKENI. V was pared by 4 bases and J by 7 bases, with 20 bases between. The length of the CDR3 is 15 residues. The CDR3 nucleotides are TGTGCCAGCTCACGCAACCCGGCCCGGAGTGGTGAGCAGTACTTC. Protein product: CASSRNPARSGEQYF. Full variable domain (outside the CDR3, taken from reference TRBV18 and TRBJ2-7): NAGVMQNPRHLVRRRGQEARLRCSPMKGHSHVYWYRQLPEEGLKFMVYLQKENIIDESGMPKERFSAEFPKEGPSILRIQQVVRGDSAAYFCASSRNPARSGEQYFGPGTRLTVT.

The gene calls are TRBV4-1 and TRBJ2-7; weak D call: TRBD2 (5 bases). Trimming shortened V by 0 bases and J by 2 bases, and 20 bases separated the two germline ends. Germline lookup yields CDR1 MGHRA and CDR2 YSYEKL. The CDR3 spans 18 residues. The CDR3: CASSQDPAVGKNPYEQYF. The DNA of the CDR3 is TGCGCCAGCAGCCAAGATCCGGCGGTCGGGAAAAACCCCTACGAGCAGTACTTC.

V and J are TRBV5-1 and TRBJ2-3, with D uncertain. The CDR3 extends over 15 amino acids. V lost 0 bases, J lost 1 base, and 9 bases lay in between. Germline CDR1 SGHRS, CDR2 YFSETQ. CDR3 loop: CASSLVSEGTDTQYF. The CDR3 coding sequence is TGCGCCAGCAGCTTGGTCTCAGAGGGCACAGATACGCAGTATTTT.

This sequence joins TRBV30 and TRBJ1-2; the D gene is possibly TRBD1 (5 bases). This CDR3 spans 11 amino acids. Germline V gene lookup returns CDR1 GTSNPN and CDR2 SVGIG (reference sequence). V was pared by 4 bases and J by 8 bases, with 11 bases between. CDR3 sequence (DNA): TGTGCCTGGACAGGGTTCAAGGGCTACACCTTC. Its protein product is CAWTGFKGYTF. Looking up the rest from reference TRBV30 and TRBJ1-2 gives the full variable domain: SQTIHQWPATLVQPVGSPLSLECTVEGTSNPNLYWYRQAAGRGLQLLFYSVGIGQISSEVPQNLSASRPQDRQFILSSKKLLLSDSGFYLCAWTGFKGYTFGSGTRLTVV.

The sample holds a few counts of this clone. This chain links TRBV10-3 with TRBJ2-7, with 8 nucleotides matching TRBD1. Per germline, CDR1 ENHRY and CDR2 SYGVKD. The CDR3 consists of 17 residues. V was clipped by 0 bases and J by 0 bases; unmatched bases: 7. CDR3 sequence: CAISESVGTGVSYEQYF. In nucleotides, the CDR3 is TGTGCCATCAGTGAGTCGGTTGGGACAGGCGTCTCCTACGAGCAGTACTTC.

The chain recombines TRBV5-1 with TRBJ2-7, with a tentative D call TRBD1 (6 bases). The CDR3 runs to 17 residues. V lost 4 bases and J lost 2, with 22 bases in between. Germline V gives CDR1 SGHRS, CDR2 YFSETQ. In DNA form, the CDR3 reads TGCGCCAGCAGCCCGGAGGTTGGGGGCAGGACGACCTACGAGCAGTACTTC. It is translated as CASSPEVGGRTTYEQYF.

The chain has TRBV18 and TRBJ1-1; D is unresolved. V lost 2 bases, J lost 1 base, and 8 bases lay in between. The germline gives CDR1 KGHSH, CDR2 LQKENI. The CDR3 runs 14 residues. Here the CDR3 reads CASSPASSNTEAFF. In DNA, the CDR3 is TGTGCCAGCTCACCAGCTAGCTCGAACACTGAAGCTTTCTTT.

CDR3 bases: TGTGCCAGCAGCCAGGGGGGGAAGGGCAGCAATCAGCCCCAGCATTTT. It is translated as CASSQGGKGSNQPQHF. The rearrangement joins TRBV4-2 to TRBJ1-5; the D gene is possibly TRBD1 (5 bases). With 3 bases removed from V and 1 base from J, the gap between germline ends came to 13 bases. CDR3 length equals 16 residues. Germline V CDR1 and CDR2: LGHNA, YNFKEQ.

The chain uses TRBV19 and TRBJ2-7; TRBD2 agrees at 14 bases. CDR3 size: 17 residues. V trimming: 3 bases; J trimming: 4 bases; junction bases outside the gene matches: 8. Germline assignment: CDR1 LNHDA and CDR2 SQIVND (reference sequence). CDR3 region: CASSIARGLAGVYEQYF. The CDR3 nucleotides read TGTGCCAGTAGTATCGCCCGGGGACTAGCGGGAGTATACGAGCAGTACTTC.

The chain joins TRBV28 to TRBJ2-1, with TRBD2 identical over 8 bases. Germline values: CDR1 MDHEN, CDR2 SYDVKM. V trimming: 6 bases; J trimming: 3 bases; junction bases outside the gene matches: 10. The CDR3 has 16 residues. The CDR3 sequence: CASSVTASGLYNEQFF. The CDR3, as DNA: TGTGCCAGCAGCGTCACCGCTAGCGGGCTCTACAATGAGCAGTTCTTC.

The J gene is TRBJ1-2, the V gene TRBV15; D remains unclear. Germline V gene data show CDR1 as LNHNV and CDR2 as YYDKDF (reference sequence). V shed 8 bases and J shed 7 bases, with 14 bases lying between them. The CDR3 runs 12 residues. The CDR3 coding sequence is TGTGCCACCTCCGACGGGGAAACTGGCTACACCTTC. Amino acid sequence: CATSDGETGYTF.

The chain is built from TRBV7-9 and TRBJ1-2; D call uncertain. CDR1 is SEHNR, CDR2 FQNEAQ, per germline (reference sequence). Trimming removed 5 bases at V and 1 base at J, with 11 bases between. CDR3 size: 14 residues. In DNA, the CDR3 is TGTGCCAGCAGCCTGACGAGGGTTAACTATGGCTACACCTTC. Protein: CASSLTRVNYGYTF.

CDR3 coding DNA: TGCGCCAGCAGCTTTGGACTAGGGGAAAGAACCACAGATACGCAGTATTTT. It specifies CASSFGLGERTTDTQYF. The chain employs TRBV5-1 and TRBJ2-3, with 7 bases identical to TRBD2. The CDR3 is 17 amino acids. CDR1 and CDR2 from the germline V gene are SGHRS and YFSETQ. The J segment lost 2 bases and the V segment lost 2 bases, leaving 11 bases of the junction unmatched.

The CDR3 loop reads CASSVQGFGQPQHF. CDR3 DNA sequence: TGTGCCAGCAGCGTTCAGGGCTTCGGTCAGCCCCAGCATTTT. The V and J genes are TRBV5-5 and TRBJ1-5; D might be TRBD1 (5 bases). The ends were cut back, 4 bases at V and 6 bases at J, with 14 bases in the middle. There are 14 residues in the CDR3. Germline CDR1 is SGHKS and CDR2 is YYEKEE (reference sequence).

This chain connects TRBV5-1 to TRBJ2-7; the D gene is possibly TRBD1 (6 bases). This CDR3 region has 14 residues. Germline CDR1 is SGHRS and CDR2 is YFSETQ. Between the trimmed V and J ends, which lost 4 bases and 0 bases, there was a span of 11 bases. This CDR3 reads CASSHRVSSYEQYF. In DNA form, the CDR3 reads TGCGCCAGCAGCCACAGGGTAAGCTCCTACGAGCAGTACTTC.

J is TRBJ1-1 and V is TRBV7-9; D uncertain. This CDR3 has 13 amino acids. Germline CDR1 SEHNR, CDR2 FQNEAQ (reference sequence). Trimming took 5 bases from V and 8 from J, leaving 15 bases between them. The CDR3 region is CASSLDVGREAFF. In DNA, the CDR3 is TGTGCCAGCAGCCTGGACGTCGGGAGGGAAGCTTTCTTT.

This clone was recorded only once. The chain employs TRBV7-2 and TRBJ2-1; a weak D match, TRBD2 (6 bases). Trimming took off 2 bases at V and 7 bases at J, with 15 bases between the two ends. The germline CDR1 and CDR2 sequences are SGHTA and FQGNSA. The CDR3 length is 15 residues. CDR3 nucleotide sequence: TGTGCCAGCAGCTTATTTGGCGGGGCAGCGAATGAGCAGTTCTTC. This codes for CASSLFGGAANEQFF.

V and J are TRBV15 and TRBJ1-2; no clear D gene. From germline, CDR1 is LNHNV and CDR2 YYDKDF (reference sequence). Trimming left V 0 bases short and J 4 bases short, with 15 bases between. This CDR3 comprises 16 residues. DNA of the CDR3: TGTGCCACCAGCAGAGACGTACTCGAGGTTTCCTATGGCTACACCTTC. This encodes CATSRDVLEVSYGYTF.

The V gene is TRBV30, the J gene TRBJ1-4; weak D call: TRBD1 (5 bases). Germline V gives CDR1 GTSNPN, CDR2 SVGIG (reference sequence). V lost 0 bases and J 0 bases, leaving 11 bases between the germline ends. The CDR3 length is 16 residues. CDR3 nucleotide sequence: TGTGCCTGGAGTGTCCAGGGAACCGCAACTAATGAAAAACTGTTTTTT. Its translation is CAWSVQGTATNEKLFF.

The genes are TRBV18 and TRBJ2-3; TRBD2 agrees at 14 bases. Trimming took 3 bases from V and 5 from J; bases not matched to a gene: 13. Germline values: CDR1 KGHSH, CDR2 LQKENI. There are 19 residues in the CDR3. The CDR3: CASSPLGTSGSPVGDTQYF. In DNA form, the CDR3 reads TGTGCCAGCTCACCGTTGGGGACTAGCGGGAGTCCAGTAGGAGATACGCAGTATTTT.